Listed here is a single T cell receptor (beta chain). Sequenced by immunoSEQ multiplex PCR; TCRdb stores in-frame clones only, minus some. The table has around 170,000 clones, roughly four fifths seen once. These data belong to a study of blood T cell repertoires in COVID-19. Study at large: There were acute and convalescent COVID-19 samples, and they came from the United States, Italy and Spain. PBMCs, B-cell-depleted T cells, or T cells provided the cDNA or gDNA that made up the material.

V shed 5 bases and J 5 bases; nucleotides not matched to a gene: 4. Germline V gives CDR1 LNHDA, CDR2 SQIVND (reference sequence). This CDR3 comprises 13 residues. The receptor was derived from a man between 25 and 39 years old with active or convalescent COVID-19. This chain links TRBV19 with TRBJ2-5; 8 nucleotides line up with TRBD1. Sample: peripheral blood. The CDR3 sequence: CASSAQGAETQYF. The CDR3 DNA reads TGTGCCAGTAGTGCTCAGGGGGCGGAGACCCAGTACTTC.